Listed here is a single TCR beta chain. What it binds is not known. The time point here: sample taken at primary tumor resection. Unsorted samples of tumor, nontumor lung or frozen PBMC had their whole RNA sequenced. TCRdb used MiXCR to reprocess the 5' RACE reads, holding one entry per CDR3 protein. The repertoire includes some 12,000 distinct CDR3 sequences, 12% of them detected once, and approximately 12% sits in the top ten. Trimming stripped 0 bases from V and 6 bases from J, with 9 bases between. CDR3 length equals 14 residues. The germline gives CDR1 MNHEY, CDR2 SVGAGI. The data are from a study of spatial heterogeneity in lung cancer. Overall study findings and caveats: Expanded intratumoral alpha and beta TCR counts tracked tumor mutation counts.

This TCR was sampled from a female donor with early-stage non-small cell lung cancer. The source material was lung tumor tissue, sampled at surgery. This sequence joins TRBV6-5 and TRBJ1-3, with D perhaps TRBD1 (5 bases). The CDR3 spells CASSYSGTVNTIYF. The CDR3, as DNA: TGTGCCAGCAGTTACTCCGGGACCGTAAACACCATATATTTT.